A selection of T cell receptor beta chains follows, all from one sample in a study of radiation and T cells in renal cell carcinoma. Assay used: immunoSEQ multiplex PCR; TCRdb lists only in-frame clones, some missing. This table holds 150,000 or so clones, around 89% found once. The specimen comprised blood, sampled from a patient whose treatment included radiotherapy and nephrectomy. These receptors were collected from a woman between 65 and 79 years old with renal cell carcinoma. Each CDR3 is given with its conserved first and last residue. A D gene is named only where the DNA matches it firmly. Clone size is not always given. Where it is, it says once, few, many or a class for expanded clones.

J gene,D gene,V gene,clone size,CDR3 protein,CDR3 DNA
TRBJ1-6,-,TRBV5-4,-,CASSLEGIGPNSPLHF,TGTGCCAGCAGCTTGGAGGGGATAGGGCCCAATTCACCCCTCCACTTT
TRBJ1-2,-,TRBV30,-,CAWRIQRIYGYTF,TGTGCCTGGAGGATACAGCGAATCTATGGCTACACCTTC
TRBJ2-3,TRBD2,TRBV7-8,-,CASSSILAGGTDTQYF,TGTGCCAGCAGCTCGATACTAGCGGGGGGAACAGATACGCAGTATTTT
TRBJ1-1,TRBD1,TRBV7-8,-,CASTPQGRNTEAFF,TGTGCCAGCACCCCACAGGGGCGGAACACTGAAGCTTTCTTT
TRBJ2-3,TRBD2,TRBV7-9,-,CASSFGGAGGSDTQYF,TGTGCCAGCAGTTTCGGGGGGGCCGGCGGGTCAGATACGCAGTATTTT
TRBJ2-7,-,TRBV5-3,-,CARSLLTPEEAYEQYF,TGTGCCAGAAGCTTGCTGACTCCCGAGGAGGCCTACGAGCAGTACTTC
TRBJ2-3,TRBD2,TRBV5-4,-,CASSLERAGGPDTQYF,TGTGCCAGCAGCTTGGAGCGAGCGGGGGGGCCAGATACGCAGTATTTT
TRBJ2-3,-,TRBV9,-,CASSVGAGDTQYF,TGTGCCAGCAGCGTAGGTGCGGGGGATACGCAGTATTTT
TRBJ2-3,TRBD2,TRBV5-4,-,CASSRGLAGTDTQYF,TGTGCCAGCAGCCGCGGACTAGCGGGTACAGATACGCAGTATTTT
TRBJ2-7,-,TRBV5-1,-,CASSQAYEQYF,TGCGCCAGCAGCCAAGCCTACGAGCAGTACTTC
TRBJ1-1,-,TRBV5-4,-,CASSLAPRGEGTEAFF,TGTGCCAGCAGCTTGGCCCCCAGGGGAGAGGGCACTGAAGCTTTCTTT
TRBJ1-6,TRBD1,TRBV2,-,CASSERQGNSPLHF,TGTGCCAGCAGTGAGAGACAGGGTAATTCACCCCTCCACTTT
TRBJ1-2,TRBD1,TRBV28,-,CASRPPGGNYGYTF,TGTGCCAGCAGGCCCCCAGGGGGCAACTATGGCTACACCTTC
TRBJ1-6,-,TRBV20-1,-,CSARPFSPLHF,TGCAGTGCTAGACCTTTTTCACCCCTCCACTTT
TRBJ1-6,-,TRBV6-5,-,CASSLGDSPLHF,TGTGCCAGCAGTTTGGGGGATTCACCCCTCCACTTT
TRBJ1-2,-,TRBV29-1,-,CSVGIAGYTF,TGCAGCGTTGGGATCGCTGGCTACACCTTC
TRBJ1-1,-,TRBV7-8,-,CASSLAFVQNTEAFF,TGTGCCAGCAGCTTAGCGTTCGTACAGAACACTGAAGCTTTCTTT
TRBJ2-5,-,TRBV5-1,-,CASSLRGGQETQYF,TGCGCCAGCAGCCTTAGGGGGGGTCAAGAGACCCAGTACTTC
TRBJ1-1,-,TRBV19,-,CASSALSGNTEAFF,TGTGCCAGTAGTGCCCTCTCGGGGAACACTGAAGCTTTCTTT
TRBJ1-4,-,TRBV7-2,-,CASSLYRTANEKLFF,TGTGCCAGCAGCTTATATCGGACGGCTAATGAAAAACTGTTTTTT
TRBJ1-5,-,TRBV28,-,CASNSGLSSNQPQHF,TGTGCCAGCAATTCGGGACTGTCGAGCAATCAGCCCCAGCATTTT
TRBJ2-5,-,TRBV5-6,-,CASSLGLFNRETQYF,TGTGCCAGCAGCTTGGGCCTCTTCAACCGAGAGACCCAGTACTTC
TRBJ1-1,TRBD1,TRBV29-1,-,CSANRGNTEAFF,TGCAGCGCCAACAGGGGAAACACTGAAGCTTTCTTT
TRBJ1-5,-,TRBV30,-,CAWRGPHGGVNQPQHF,TGTGCCTGGAGGGGACCCCACGGGGGAGTGAATCAGCCCCAGCATTTT
TRBJ1-2,-,TRBV29-1,-,CSVENGFYGYTF,TGCAGCGTTGAGAACGGATTTTATGGCTACACCTTC
TRBJ1-1,-,TRBV27,-,CATRPLLMNTEAFF,TGTGCCACCAGACCGCTCCTAATGAACACTGAAGCTTTCTTT
TRBJ1-6,TRBD1,TRBV6-1,once,CASSETPGQGAFFYNSPLHF,TGTGCCAGCAGTGAAACACCGGGACAGGGGGCTTTCTTTTATAATTCACCCCTCCACTTT
TRBJ1-1,TRBD1,TRBV6-5,-,CASSYSRQGSTEAFF,TGTGCCAGCAGTTACTCGCGACAGGGGAGCACTGAAGCTTTCTTT
TRBJ1-1,TRBD1,TRBV6-5,-,CASTYGTGRRTEAFF,TGTGCCAGCACCTACGGGACAGGGAGGCGCACTGAAGCTTTCTTT
TRBJ1-6,TRBD1,TRBV28,-,CAGQGARDYNSPLHF,TGTGCCGGACAGGGGGCTCGAGATTATAATTCACCCCTCCACTTT
TRBJ1-2,-,TRBV9,-,CASSPMERVNYGYTF,TGTGCCAGCAGCCCCATGGAGAGGGTTAACTATGGCTACACCTTC
TRBJ1-4,-,TRBV29-1,few,CSVGDGSLKKLFF,TGCAGCGTCGGGGACGGGAGCTTAAAAAAACTGTTTTTT
TRBJ2-7,TRBD2,TRBV19,-,CASSITSGTGEQYF,TGTGCCAGTAGTATAACTAGCGGGACGGGTGAGCAGTACTTC
TRBJ1-1,-,TRBV7-3,few,CASSLVGNTEAFF,TGTGCCAGCAGCTTGGTGGGGAACACTGAAGCTTTCTTT
TRBJ2-7,-,TRBV28,-,CASSVGSYEQYF,TGTGCCAGCAGCGTAGGGTCCTACGAGCAGTACTTC
TRBJ1-1,TRBD1,TRBV6-5,-,CASRLQGAPDTEAFF,TGTGCCAGCAGATTACAGGGGGCGCCTGACACTGAAGCTTTCTTT
TRBJ1-5,-,TRBV28,-,CASLLGGSNQPQHF,TGTGCCTCTCTATTGGGGGGCAGCAATCAGCCCCAGCATTTT
TRBJ2-3,TRBD2,TRBV7-8,-,CASSPGTSGGPTDTQYF,TGTGCCAGCAGCCCCGGGACTAGCGGGGGGCCCACAGATACGCAGTATTTT
TRBJ1-1,-,TRBV11-3,once,CASSWGHTNTEAFF,TGTGCCAGCAGCTGGGGACATACGAACACTGAAGCTTTCTTT
TRBJ1-3,TRBD1,TRBV30,-,CAWSPGQGGNTIYF,TGTGCCTGGAGCCCGGGACAGGGTGGAAACACCATATATTTT
TRBJ1-6,-,TRBV5-1,once,CASSSPGLGDSPLHF,TGCGCCAGCAGCTCACCGGGTTTAGGGGATTCACCCCTCCACTTT
TRBJ2-3,TRBD2,TRBV14,-,CASSQRLAGAKTTDTQYF,TGTGCCAGCAGCCAAAGGCTAGCGGGGGCCAAAACCACAGATACGCAGTATTTT
TRBJ2-7,-,TRBV30,-,CAWSVSSYSYEQYF,TGTGCCTGGAGTGTATCTAGCTACTCCTACGAGCAGTACTTC
TRBJ2-7,-,TRBV11-3,-,CASSPETPLVTYEQYF,TGTGCCAGCAGCCCGGAGACTCCTTTGGTGACCTACGAGCAGTACTTC
TRBJ2-5,-,TRBV11-3,-,CASSLGRHQETQYF,TGTGCCAGCAGCTTAGGCAGACATCAAGAGACCCAGTACTTC
TRBJ2-7,-,TRBV28,-,CASSLGPQRYYEQYF,TGTGCCAGCAGCCTGGGGCCCCAGCGGTACTACGAGCAGTACTTC
TRBJ2-5,TRBD2,TRBV7-9,-,CASSLRLAGAKETQYF,TGTGCCAGCAGCTTACGTCTAGCGGGGGCCAAAGAGACCCAGTACTTC
TRBJ1-1,TRBD1,TRBV6-6,-,CASSAPGQEGGAFF,TGTGCCAGCAGCGCCCCGGGACAGGAGGGGGGAGCTTTCTTT
TRBJ2-1,-,TRBV7-9,once,CASSFVLSYNEQFF,TGTGCCAGCAGCTTCGTCCTCTCCTACAATGAGCAGTTCTTC
TRBJ1-2,-,TRBV9,-,CASSPTTTNYGYTF,TGTGCCAGCAGCCCAACCACAACCAACTATGGCTACACCTTC
TRBJ1-2,-,TRBV4-2,few,CASSQYSGYPNYGYTF,TGTGCCAGCAGCCAGTATTCAGGGTATCCTAACTATGGCTACACCTTC
TRBJ2-2,-,TRBV7-9,-,CASSSPTGKRNGELFF,TGTGCCAGCAGCTCCCCCACAGGGAAGCGGAACGGGGAGCTGTTTTTT
TRBJ2-6,-,TRBV7-8,-,CASSPMGADLTGANVLTF,TGTGCCAGCAGCCCTATGGGGGCGGACCTCACCGGGGCCAACGTCCTGACTTTC